One sample yielded the 20 T cell receptor beta chains listed below, sequenced in a study of glioma-infiltrating T cells. The iRepertoire nested amplicon-rescue multiplex PCR amplified TCR alpha and beta CDR3s from RNA. TCRdb fed the multiplex PCR reads into MiXCR, producing one record per CDR3 protein. The data contain more than 350,000 distinct CDR3 sequences, less than 50% of them singletons. Sequencing was done on a sample of glioma tissue, nonneoplastic brain tissue, or PBMCs (not recorded which). The receptors shown here come from a human donor with low-grade glioma or glioblastoma, undergoing nonglioma brain surgery, or in good health (not recorded which).

This clonotype has at least ten counts. The chain has TRBV28 and TRBJ1-2; D gene ambiguous. The V end was cut by 5 bases, the J end by 2 bases, with 9 bases between. CDR3 size: 13 residues. The germline V gene encodes CDR1 MDHEN and CDR2 SYDVKM. The CDR3 DNA follows: TGTGCCAGCAGTCTAGACAAGAACTATGGCTACACCTTC. Amino acid sequence: CASSLDKNYGYTF.

This rearrangement joins TRBV20-1 to TRBJ2-3; the D is unclear. Germline values: CDR1 DFQATT, CDR2 SNEGSKA (reference sequence). CDR3 length: 13 residues. The V gene lost 4 bases and the J gene lost 1 base, with 9 bases spanning the gap. CDR3 nucleotides: TGCAGTGCTAACCCCTCGGGCACAGATACGCAGTATTTT. Its translation: CSANPSGTDTQYF.

The gene calls are TRBV7-9 and TRBJ1-1, with 8 positions matching TRBD1. V was clipped by 3 bases and J by 5 bases; unmatched bases: 5. CDR1 and CDR2 (germline): SEHNR, FQNEAQ (reference sequence). The CDR3 runs 14 residues. This chain's CDR3 is CASSFTGGGTEAFF. In DNA, the CDR3 is TGTGCCAGCAGCTTTACAGGGGGGGGAACTGAAGCTTTCTTT. Full variable domain (rest looked up from reference TRBV7-9 and TRBJ1-1): DTGVSQNPRHKITKRGQNVTFRCDPISEHNRLYWYRQTLGQGPEFLTYFQNEAQLEKSRLLSDRFSAERPKGSFSTLEIQRTEQGDSAMYLCASSFTGGGTEAFFGQGTRLTVV.

Notes on this clonotype: A read error may be the cause here, since a much bigger clone is one base away. The chain combines TRBV27 with TRBJ2-1; no definite D call. The ends were cut back, 2 bases at V and 2 bases at J, with 13 bases in the middle. Germline CDR1 and CDR2: MNHEY and SMNVEV (reference sequence). CDR3 length: 16 residues. CDR3 amino acids: CASSLVTPEAYNEQFF. In DNA form, the CDR3 reads TGTGCCAGCAGTTTAGTCACGCCAGAGGCCTACAATGAGCAGTTCTTC.

Written as DNA, the CDR3 is TGTGCCAGCAGTTCGACTAACCCTCAATACAATGAGCAGTTCTTC. This gives the protein CASSSTNPQYNEQFF. The V and J genes are TRBV28 and TRBJ2-1; weak D call: TRBD2 (5 bases). Germline assignment: CDR1 MDHEN and CDR2 SYDVKM. The CDR3 is 15 residues long. Trimming took off 4 bases at V and 4 bases at J, with 14 bases between the two ends.

This clonotype was recorded many times. The genes are TRBV28 and TRBJ2-2; 10 nucleotides align to TRBD2. The V gene end was trimmed by 5 bases and the J gene end by 7 bases; junction bases not matched to a gene: 7. Germline V gives CDR1 MDHEN, CDR2 SYDVKM. This CDR3 is built from 15 residues. The CDR3 loop reads CASSTSGRAIGELFF. The DNA of the CDR3 is TGTGCCAGCAGTACCAGCGGGAGGGCCATCGGGGAGCTGTTTTTT.

This clonotype showed up just a few times. This chain uses TRBV20-1 with TRBJ1-1; D might be TRBD1 (6 bases). The germline V gene encodes CDR1 DFQATT and CDR2 SNEGSKA (reference sequence). The CDR3 runs 14 residues. V was clipped by 0 bases and J by 3 bases, with 11 bases between them. The CDR3 sequence is CSARDMGGHTEAFF. As DNA, the CDR3 is TGCAGTGCTAGAGATATGGGGGGGCACACTGAAGCTTTCTTT.

CDR3 protein: CASSRWSGSVNEQFF. CDR3 in DNA: TGTGCCAGCTCTCGCTGGAGCGGGAGTGTCAATGAGCAGTTCTTC. The chain joins TRBV28 to TRBJ2-1; 8 bases align to TRBD2. CDR3 length equals 15 residues. Germline V CDR1 and CDR2: MDHEN, SYDVKM. The trim removed 8 bases at V and 6 bases at J, leaving 12 bases unmatched.

On this clonotype: A clone one base away is much larger, so this may be a read error. CDR3 nucleotides: TGCGTCAGCAGCCAGGGCAGCGGGGAGACCCAGTACTTC. Amino acid sequence: CVSSQGSGETQYF. The chain has TRBV4-3 and TRBJ2-5; D might be TRBD2 (6 bases). Germline loops: CDR1 LGHNA, CDR2 YSLEER. This CDR3 region has 13 residues.

V usage is TRBV7-9 and J usage is TRBJ1-6; D possibly corresponds to TRBD1 (5 bases). The V gene lost 1 base and the J gene lost 1 base, with 17 bases spanning the gap. There are 19 residues in the CDR3. Germline CDR1 reads SEHNR; CDR2 reads FQNEAQ (reference sequence). The CDR3 bases are TGTGCCAGCAGCTTAGGAGGGACGGAAGACGGGTCCTATAATTCACCCCTCCACTTT. Protein sequence: CASSLGGTEDGSYNSPLHF.

In the case of this clonotype: The CDR3 does not end in the conserved phenylalanine or tryptophan, so this is likely a read error. The chain combines TRBV24-1 with TRBJ2-7; the match to TRBD1 covers 11 bases. Germline V CDR1 and CDR2: KGHDR, SFDVKD. The V segment lost 1 base and the J segment 5 bases; nucleotides outside the gene matches: 3. CDR3 length: 15 amino acids. CDR3 nucleotide sequence: TGTGCCACCAGTGATTTTAGGACAGGGGGCCACGAGCAGTACTCC. Protein product: CATSDFRTGGHEQYS.

Concerning this clonotype: A much larger clone differs by one base, so this may be a read error. The V gene is TRBV28, the J gene TRBJ2-1, with D perhaps TRBD1 (6 bases). Germline-derived CDR1 and CDR2 are MDHEN and SYDVKM. This CDR3 spans 17 amino acids. The CDR3 region is CASSLVSPGDRYNEKFF. CDR3 nucleotides: TGTGCCAGCAGTTTAGTCTCCCCAGGGGATCGCTACAATGAGAAGTTCTTC.

This clonotype was detected once. The V gene is TRBV27, the J gene TRBJ2-7; possibly TRBD2 for D (5 bases). Germline assignment: CDR1 MNHEY and CDR2 SMNVEV (reference sequence). Trimming took off 6 bases at V and 2 bases at J, with 17 bases between the two ends. CDR3 length: 15 residues. In nucleotides, the CDR3 is TGTGCCAGCAGGAACCGCGAGGGATTACCCTACGAGCAGTACTTC. It is translated as CASRNREGLPYEQYF.

This clonotype was detected only a few times. The chain is built from TRBV20-1 and TRBJ2-5; 8 nucleotides agree with TRBD2. Germline CDR1 DFQATT, CDR2 SNEGSKA (reference sequence). The CDR3 runs to 14 residues. J lost 4 bases, V lost 5 bases, and 9 bases had no gene match. The CDR3 region has the DNA TGCAGTGCTCCTGGACTAGCAATAGGAGAGACCCAGTACTTC. It translates to CSAPGLAIGETQYF.

On this clonotype itself: One junction end does not reproduce the germline sequence, and a read error may be involved. The chain is built from TRBV6-5 and TRBJ2-3, with D unresolved. The length of the CDR3 is 11 residues. Germline CDR1 and CDR2: MNHEY and SVGAGI. The CDR3 protein is CASSYGHKQSF. CDR3 sequence (DNA): TGTGCCAGCAGTTACGGTCATAAGCAGTCTTTT.

This clonotype has just a few counts. CDR3 sequence: CSASRREGTDTQYF. CDR3 bases: TGCAGTGCCTCCAGGCGGGAGGGCACAGATACGCAGTATTTT. This chain links TRBV20-1 with TRBJ2-3; 8 positions agree with TRBD2. V lost 6 bases to trimming and J lost 1 base; unmatched junction nucleotides: 6. The CDR3 consists of 14 residues. The germline gives CDR1 DFQATT, CDR2 SNEGSKA (reference sequence).

The chain recombines TRBV27 with TRBJ2-7, with 12 bases matching TRBD2. The last part of the DNA fits TRBJ2-5 better; the J call may be wrong. Germline CDR1 MNHEY, CDR2 SMNVEV (reference sequence). The CDR3 spans 16 residues. The CDR3: CASSSPGLAGKETQYF. In DNA form, the CDR3 reads TGTGCCAGCAGTTCCCCAGGACTAGCGGGAAAAGAGACCCAGTACTTC.

In the case of this clonotype: An end of the junction does not agree with germline; a read error may underlie this. The chain recombines TRBV20-1 with TRBJ1-4; TRBD1 might be the D (5 bases). The germline CDR1 and CDR2 sequences are DFQATT and SNEGSKA (reference sequence). The CDR3 has 16 amino acids. The CDR3 region is CSARPRRGLINEKLSF. As DNA, the CDR3 is TGCAGTGCTAGGCCTCGGAGGGGACTGATTAATGAAAAACTGTCTTTT.

This clonotype showed up just a few times. The chain employs TRBV4-1 and TRBJ2-1; D gene ambiguous. V gave up 0 bases and J gave up 7 bases, with 7 bases separating them. The CDR3 consists of 13 residues. Looked up from germline, CDR1 is MGHRA and CDR2 is YSYEKL. CDR3 in amino acids: CASSQEGRNEQFF. The DNA for the CDR3 is TGCGCCAGCAGCCAAGAAGGGCGGAATGAGCAGTTCTTC.

The rearrangement joins TRBV4-2 to TRBJ2-5; TRBD2 agrees at 12 bases. The ends lost 6 bases at V and 5 bases at J; junction bases unmatched: 10. The germline CDR1 and CDR2 sequences are LGHNA and YNFKEQ. This CDR3 is built from 16 residues. The CDR3 region has the DNA TGTGCCAGCAGATTTGTGACTAGCGGGAGTTGGGAGACCCAGTACTTC. Protein product: CASRFVTSGSWETQYF.